This T cell receptor beta chain was identified during a study of blood T cell repertoires in COVID-19. The data were produced by immunoSEQ multiplex PCR, yet TCRdb's version contains in-frame clones alone and is incomplete. Among a few hundred thousand clones listed, roughly 91% were seen once. V dropped 5 bases and J dropped 3; count of bases not matched to a gene: 9. Germline V lookup: CDR1 MNHEY, CDR2 SVGEGT. This CDR3 has 15 residues. Participants reported their clinical history, and cohort assignment relied on those reports. The sequencing input was PBMCs or T cells enriched from blood (not recorded which). The V gene is TRBV6-2 or TRBV6-3, the J gene TRBJ2-7; 8 nucleotides agree with TRBD1. The sequence derives from a woman aged 18-35 years who had recovered from COVID-19. The CDR3 nucleotides read TGTGCCAGCAGTCTCACCGGGACAGGTAACTACGAGCAGTACTTC. Its translation is CASSLTGTGNYEQYF.